The rows below give T cell receptor beta chains drawn from one sample of a study of T cells in Graves' hyperthyroidism and ophthalmopathy. A single record per CDR3 protein comes from TCRdb applying MiXCR to the multiplex PCR reads. The table records about 590,000 distinct CDR3 sequences, 14% of them present only once. The sequencing input was blood. These receptors were taken from a woman younger than 30 with Graves' ophthalmopathy. Each CDR3 is given with its conserved first and last residue. A D gene is named only where the DNA matches it firmly. Rows give clone size only sometimes, using once, few, many, or a class for an expanded clone.

NA	TRBJ1-1	TRBV5-1	many	CASSSRGQSNTEAFF	TGCGCCAGCAGCTCGAGAGGACAGAGCAACACTGAAGCTTTCTTT
NA	TRBJ1-5	TRBV20-1	few	CSASGSGTESRQPQHF	TGCAGTGCTAGCGGAAGCGGGACCGAGTCAAGGCAGCCCCAGCATTTT
NA	TRBJ1-5	TRBV6-2/TRBV6-3	many	CASSYKGGEGNQPQHF	TGTGCCAGCAGTTACAAGGGGGGGGAAGGCAATCAGCCCCAGCATTTT
TRBD1	TRBJ2-1	TRBV11-3	NA	CASSPGTGGVRGRHNEQFF	TGCGCCAGCAGCCCTGGGACAGGCGGGGTTAGAGGACGACACAATGAGCAGTTCTTC
TRBD1	TRBJ1-1	TRBV29-1	many	CSVKGGQVDTEAFF	TGCAGCGTTAAGGGGGGACAGGTGGACACTGAAGCTTTCTTT
NA	TRBJ2-1	TRBV29-1	NA	CSTATQERNEQFF	TGCAGTACAGCCACGCAGGAGAGGAATGAGCAGTTCTTC
NA	TRBJ2-5	TRBV7-8	many	CASSPRDTQETQYF	TGTGCCAGCAGCCCCCGGGACACCCAAGAGACCCAGTACTTC
NA	TRBJ1-2	TRBV28	many	CASSWTDFDGYTF	TGTGCCAGCAGTTGGACAGATTTCGATGGCTACACCTTC
TRBD1	TRBJ2-7	TRBV5-5	many	CASSLGGTGFPKAYEQYF	TGTGCCAGCAGCTTGGGAGGGACAGGGTTTCCAAAAGCCTACGAGCAGTACTTC
TRBD1	TRBJ2-3	TRBV5-6	NA	CASSYTLQGATDTQYF	TGTGCCAGCAGCTACACATTACAGGGGGCTACAGATACGCAGTATTTT
TRBD2	TRBJ2-1	TRBV20-1	many	CSARVPGTIYEQFF	TGCAGTGCTAGAGTCCCTGGGACTATCTATGAGCAGTTCTTC
TRBD1	TRBJ2-7	TRBV12-3/TRBV12-4	NA	CASGAFKGQVAYEQYF	TGTGCCAGCGGTGCTTTTAAGGGACAGGTTGCCTACGAGCAGTACTTC
NA	TRBJ2-6	TRBV7-9	many	CASSRGRTGANVLTF	TGTGCCAGCAGCCGAGGACGGACCGGGGCCAACGTCCTGACTTTC
NA	TRBJ1-2	TRBV12-3/TRBV12-4	many	CASSLEGGGYTF	TGTGCCAGCAGTTTGGAGGGCGGTGGCTACACCTTC
TRBD2	TRBJ2-7	TRBV18	NA	CASSPLTSGNSYEQYF	TGTGCCAGCTCACCCCTTACTAGCGGAAACTCCTACGAGCAGTACTTC
TRBD1	TRBJ1-2	TRBV24-1	NA	CATRPSSARGYKYGYTF	TGTGCCACCAGACCCTCATCCGCCAGGGGGTATAAGTATGGCTACACCTTC
NA	TRBJ1-3	TRBV19	NA	CASSMRTGNTIYF	TGTGCCAGTAGTATGAGGACTGGAAACACCATATATTTT
NA	TRBJ1-3	TRBV27	NA	CASSPARRSSGNTIYF	TGTGCCAGCAGTCCCGCCCGCCGGAGCTCTGGAAACACCATATATTTT
NA	TRBJ2-2	TRBV6-9	many	CASRSPGAANTGELFF	TGTGCCAGCAGGTCCCCGGGGGCGGCGAACACCGGGGAGCTGTTTTTT
TRBD2	TRBJ2-3	TRBV7-2	many	CASSSVAGATDTQYF	TGTGCCAGCAGCTCCGTAGCGGGAGCCACAGATACGCAGTATTTT
TRBD1	TRBJ1-2	TRBV5-8	NA	CASSLRMGTGGVYTF	TGTGCCAGCAGCCTCCGTATGGGGACAGGGGGCGTCTACACCTTC
TRBD2	TRBJ2-7	TRBV4-3	NA	CASSPGLASSYNEQYF	TGCGCCAGCAGCCCTGGACTAGCGAGCTCCTACAATGAGCAGTACTTC
TRBD1	TRBJ2-3	TRBV27	few	CASSWDRGADTQYF	TGTGCCAGCAGTTGGGACAGGGGAGCCGATACGCAGTATTTT
NA	TRBJ1-5	TRBV18	few	CASSPGTDDSNQPQHF	TGTGCCAGCTCACCAGGGACGGACGATAGCAATCAGCCCCAGCATTTT
NA	TRBJ1-2	TRBV29-1	few	CSAYRDVIYGYTF	TGCAGCGCCTACCGGGATGTGATCTATGGCTACACCTTC
NA	TRBJ2-7	TRBV27	many	CASSLTQEGLPYEQYF	TGTGCCAGCAGTCTAACCCAGGAAGGGCTCCCCTACGAGCAGTACTTC
NA	TRBJ2-3	TRBV6-1	NA	CANSDSSTASTDTQYF	TGTGCCAACAGTGACTCGTCGACCGCTAGCACAGATACGCAGTATTTT
TRBD2	TRBJ2-7	TRBV28	many	CASSPLPPGVFSGVSYEQYF	TGTGCCAGCAGTCCTTTGCCCCCCGGAGTTTTTAGCGGGGTGTCCTACGAGCAGTACTTC
NA	TRBJ2-6	TRBV2	few	CASRARGANSGANVLTF	TGTGCCAGCAGGGCAAGGGGCGCTAACTCTGGGGCCAACGTCCTGACTTTC
TRBD1	TRBJ1-4	TRBV2	many	CASRGSYRGREKLFF	TGTGCCAGCAGGGGATCCTACAGGGGCCGGGAAAAACTGTTTTTT
TRBD2	TRBJ2-7	TRBV9	NA	CASSPRGEGPTYEQYF	TGTGCCAGCAGCCCCCGGGGGGAGGGCCCGACCTACGAGCAGTACTTC
TRBD2	TRBJ2-7	TRBV7-9	many	CASSLAVAGLGEQYF	TGTGCCAGCAGCTTAGCAGTAGCGGGCCTTGGAGAGCAGTACTTC
TRBD2	TRBJ2-3	TRBV2	many	CASSEEASGSDTQYF	TGTGCCAGCAGTGAAGAGGCTAGCGGGAGTGATACGCAGTATTTT
TRBD2	TRBJ2-1	TRBV10-3	many	CATLPTSVSSYNEQFF	TGTGCCACCCTACCCACTAGCGTGAGCTCCTACAATGAGCAGTTCTTC
NA	TRBJ2-2	TRBV4-2	few	CASSQDVRGTGELFF	TGTGCCAGCAGCCAAGATGTAAGGGGCACCGGGGAGCTGTTTTTT
TRBD2	TRBJ2-3	TRBV19	many	CASRRPTSAQGDTQYF	TGTGCCAGCAGGCGCCCGACTAGCGCCCAGGGGGATACGCAGTATTTT
TRBD1	TRBJ1-6	TRBV7-9	few	CASSSTGAIDSPLHF	TGTGCCAGCAGCTCTACAGGGGCTATTGATTCACCCCTCCACTTT
TRBD1	TRBJ2-7	TRBV12-3/TRBV12-4	many	CASSLRDRGDEQYF	TGTGCCAGCAGTTTGAGGGACAGGGGGGACGAGCAGTACTTC
NA	TRBJ1-2	TRBV7-9	many	CASSRAGSGYTF	TGTGCCAGCAGCCGAGCCGGTTCGGGCTACACCTTC
NA	TRBJ2-3	TRBV9	few	CASSVAYDSSSTDTQYF	TGTGCCAGCAGCGTAGCGTACGACAGTTCTAGCACAGATACGCAGTATTTT
TRBD2	TRBJ2-6	TRBV6-2/TRBV6-3	few	CASTRAGGSSGANALTF	TGTGCCAGCACCCGAGCGGGAGGTTCCTCTGGGGCCAACGCCCTGACTTTC
NA	TRBJ1-5	TRBV7-9	many	CASSLAETGNQPQHF	TGTGCCAGCAGCTTAGCAGAGACGGGGAATCAGCCCCAGCATTTT
NA	TRBJ1-3	TRBV12-3/TRBV12-4	few	CASSPGGGAGNTIYF	TGTGCCAGCAGTCCTGGGGGGGGAGCAGGAAACACCATATATTTT
TRBD2	TRBJ2-2	TRBV20-1	NA	CSARSSGRANTGELFF	TGCAGTGCTAGAAGTAGCGGGAGGGCCAACACCGGGGAGCTGTTTTTT
TRBD2	TRBJ2-6	TRBV28	NA	CASSWGLAEFYGANVLTF	TGTGCCAGCAGTTGGGGACTAGCGGAATTCTATGGGGCCAACGTCCTGACCTTC
TRBD1	TRBJ1-1	TRBV7-8	NA	CASSFRQGGINTEAFF	TGTGCCAGCAGCTTCCGACAGGGGGGGATTAACACTGAAGCTTTCTTT
NA	TRBJ2-5	TRBV18	NA	CASSPPSTSAIQETQYF	TGTGCCAGCTCACCACCCTCGACAAGTGCCATCCAAGAGACCCAGTACTTC
TRBD2	TRBJ2-7	TRBV20-1	many	CSARVVAGGYEQYF	TGCAGTGCTAGAGTGGTCGCGGGAGGGTACGAGCAGTACTTC
TRBD1	TRBJ2-5	TRBV6-1	NA	CASRSPGTGQETQYF	TGTGCCAGCAGATCCCCCGGGACAGGGCAAGAGACCCAGTACTTC
TRBD2	TRBJ2-7	TRBV7-8	many	CASSLGLVAGEQYF	TGTGCCAGCAGCTTAGGACTGGTAGCGGGGGAGCAGTACTTC
NA	TRBJ2-5	TRBV24-1	NA	CAASPPESRGETQYF	TGTGCCGCCAGCCCTCCGGAGTCCCGGGGAGAGACCCAGTACTTC
NA	TRBJ2-7	TRBV2	few	CASSARQGGDEQYF	TGTGCCAGCAGTGCTCGGCAGGGGGGCGACGAGCAGTACTTC
TRBD1	TRBJ1-1	TRBV5-1	many	CASSLRGTGWGNTEAFF	TGCGCCAGCAGCTTGCGCGGGACAGGGTGGGGGAACACTGAAGCTTTCTTT
NA	TRBJ1-5	TRBV2	many	CASSVLDSLNQPQHF	TGTGCCAGCAGCGTCTTAGACAGCCTCAATCAGCCCCAGCATTTT
TRBD2	TRBJ2-1	TRBV30	NA	CAWRDFSGRAYNEQFF	TGTGCCTGGAGAGATTTTAGCGGGAGGGCCTACAATGAGCAGTTCTTC
TRBD2	TRBJ2-1	TRBV3-1	NA	CASSQPRTSAYNEQFF	TGTGCCAGCAGCCAACCCCGGACTAGCGCTTACAATGAGCAGTTCTTC
NA	TRBJ2-7	TRBV6-6	many	CASSYSLSVVYEQYF	TGTGCCAGCAGTTACTCCCTCAGCGTGGTATACGAGCAGTACTTC
NA	TRBJ1-2	TRBV5-6	NA	CASSLGQGGDTF	TGTGCCAGCAGCTTGGGGCAGGGCGGGGACACCTTC
NA	TRBJ1-2	TRBV7-8	many	CASSLAFGALYGYTF	TGTGCCAGCAGCCTCGCATTTGGGGCACTCTATGGCTACACCTTC
NA	TRBJ2-5	TRBV20-1	NA	CSALGLRETQYF	TGCAGTGCCCTGGGACTTAGGGAGACCCAGTACTTC